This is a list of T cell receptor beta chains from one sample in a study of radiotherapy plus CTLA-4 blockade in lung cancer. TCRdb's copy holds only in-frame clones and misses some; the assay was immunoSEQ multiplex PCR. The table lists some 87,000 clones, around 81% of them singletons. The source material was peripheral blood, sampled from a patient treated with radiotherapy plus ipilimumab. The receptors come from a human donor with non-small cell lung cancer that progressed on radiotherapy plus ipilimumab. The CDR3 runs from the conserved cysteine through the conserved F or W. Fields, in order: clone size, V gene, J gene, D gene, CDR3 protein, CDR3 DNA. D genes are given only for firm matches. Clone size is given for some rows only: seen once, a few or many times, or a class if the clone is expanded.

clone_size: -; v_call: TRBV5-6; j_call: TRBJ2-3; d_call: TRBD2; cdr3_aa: CASSTFLAGVTDTQYF; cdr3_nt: TGTGCCAGCAGCACCTTTCTTGCGGGGGTCACAGATACGCAGTATTTT
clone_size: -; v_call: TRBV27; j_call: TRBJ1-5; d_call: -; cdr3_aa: CASSSVIHGGNQPQHF; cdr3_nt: TGTGCCAGCAGTAGCGTCATCCACGGGGGCAATCAGCCCCAGCATTTT
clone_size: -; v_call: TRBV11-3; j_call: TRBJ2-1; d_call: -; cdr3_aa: CASSKQGGSLEQFF; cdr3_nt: TGTGCCAGCAGCAAACAGGGAGGGTCCCTTGAGCAGTTCTTC
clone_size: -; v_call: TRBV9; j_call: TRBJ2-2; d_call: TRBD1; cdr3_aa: CASSVLNQPRQGGRELFF; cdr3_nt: TGTGCCAGCAGCGTACTAAACCAGCCGCGACAGGGGGGACGGGAGCTGTTTTTT
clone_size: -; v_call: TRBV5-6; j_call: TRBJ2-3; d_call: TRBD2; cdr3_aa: CASSLGGGYQDTQYF; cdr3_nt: TGTGCCAGCAGCTTGGGCGGGGGGTACCAGGATACGCAGTATTTT
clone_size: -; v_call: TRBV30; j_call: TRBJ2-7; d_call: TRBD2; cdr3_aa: CAWSVGGVSDEQYF; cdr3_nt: TGTGCCTGGAGTGTCGGGGGGGTTTCAGACGAGCAGTACTTC
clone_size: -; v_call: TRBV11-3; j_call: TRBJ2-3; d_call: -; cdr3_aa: CASTSRGTQYF; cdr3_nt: TGTGCCAGCACGTCACGGGGGACGCAGTATTTT
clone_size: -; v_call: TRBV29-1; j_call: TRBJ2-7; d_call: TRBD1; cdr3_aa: CSGRDSTYEQYF; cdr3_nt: TGCAGCGGCCGGGACAGTACCTACGAGCAGTACTTC
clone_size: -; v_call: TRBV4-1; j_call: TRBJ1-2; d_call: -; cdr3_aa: CASSQDRLGLNYGYTF; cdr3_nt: TGCGCCAGCAGCCAAGATCGATTAGGGCTTAACTATGGCTACACCTTC
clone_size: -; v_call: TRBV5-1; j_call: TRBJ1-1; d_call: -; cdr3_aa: CASSTDTRVTEAFF; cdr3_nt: TGCGCCAGCAGCACGGACACGAGGGTCACTGAAGCTTTCTTT
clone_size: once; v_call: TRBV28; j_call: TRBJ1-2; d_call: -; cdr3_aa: CASSTAVGRGHGYTF; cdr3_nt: TGTGCCAGCAGTACGGCAGTGGGGCGAGGCCATGGCTACACCTTC
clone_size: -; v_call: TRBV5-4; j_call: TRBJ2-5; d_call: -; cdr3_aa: CASSSTPGTQYF; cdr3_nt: TGTGCCAGCAGCTCCACCCCCGGGACCCAGTACTTC
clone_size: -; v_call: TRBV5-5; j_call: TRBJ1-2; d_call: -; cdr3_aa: CASSLAFGGSANYGYTF; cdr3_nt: TGTGCCAGCAGCTTGGCCTTCGGAGGGTCGGCCAACTATGGCTACACCTTC
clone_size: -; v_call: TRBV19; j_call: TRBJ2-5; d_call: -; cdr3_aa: CASTPRPDPTGTQYF; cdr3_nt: TGTGCCAGTACCCCTAGGCCGGACCCGACAGGGACCCAGTACTTC
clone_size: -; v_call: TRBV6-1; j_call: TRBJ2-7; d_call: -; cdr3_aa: CASRGVYEQYF; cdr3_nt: TGTGCCAGCAGGGGGGTGTACGAGCAGTACTTC
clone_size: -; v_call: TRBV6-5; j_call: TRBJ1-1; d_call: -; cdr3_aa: CASSYVRKGSTEAFF; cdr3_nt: TGTGCCAGCAGTTATGTACGTAAAGGGAGCACTGAAGCTTTCTTT
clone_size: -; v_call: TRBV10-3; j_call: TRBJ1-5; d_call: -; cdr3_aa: CAISESSNQPQHF; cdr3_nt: TGTGCCATCAGTGAGTCTTCCAATCAGCCCCAGCATTTT
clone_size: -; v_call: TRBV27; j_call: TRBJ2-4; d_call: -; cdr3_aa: CASSLSIGVFQNIQYF; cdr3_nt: TGTGCCAGCAGTTTATCGATCGGGGTTTTCCAAAACATTCAGTACTTC
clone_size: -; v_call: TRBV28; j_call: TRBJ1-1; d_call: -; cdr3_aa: CASSPHAAGGTEAFF; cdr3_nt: TGTGCCAGCAGTCCGCATGCGGCAGGAGGCACTGAAGCTTTCTTT
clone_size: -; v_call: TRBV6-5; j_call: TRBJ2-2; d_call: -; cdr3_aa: CASSSGTPTGELFF; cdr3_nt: TGTGCCAGCAGTTCGGGAACGCCGACCGGGGAGCTGTTTTTT
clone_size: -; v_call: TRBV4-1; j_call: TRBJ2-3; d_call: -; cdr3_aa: CASSQDQRGSTDTQYF; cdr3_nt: TGCGCCAGCAGCCAAGATCAAAGGGGGAGCACAGATACGCAGTATTTT
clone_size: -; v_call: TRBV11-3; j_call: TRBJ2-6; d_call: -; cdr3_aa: CASSSPEAGANVLTF; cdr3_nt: TGTGCCAGCAGCTCCCCGGAGGCTGGGGCCAACGTCCTGACTTTC
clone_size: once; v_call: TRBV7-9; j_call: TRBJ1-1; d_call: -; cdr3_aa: CASSLVFGPMNTEAFF; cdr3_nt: TGTGCCAGCAGCTTAGTCTTCGGGCCCATGAACACTGAAGCTTTCTTT
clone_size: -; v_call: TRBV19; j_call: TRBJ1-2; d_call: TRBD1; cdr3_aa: CASSSRSVTGGNYGYTF; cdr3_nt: TGTGCCAGTAGTAGCCGGTCTGTAACAGGGGGCAACTATGGCTACACCTTC
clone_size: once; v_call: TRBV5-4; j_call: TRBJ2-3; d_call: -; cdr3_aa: CASSGKAAEGADTQYF; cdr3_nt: TGTGCCAGCAGCGGAAAGGCAGCAGAAGGTGCAGATACGCAGTATTTT
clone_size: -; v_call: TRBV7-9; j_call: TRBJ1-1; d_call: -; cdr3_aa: CASSFLPNTEAFF; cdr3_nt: TGTGCCAGCAGCTTTCTCCCGAACACTGAAGCTTTCTTT
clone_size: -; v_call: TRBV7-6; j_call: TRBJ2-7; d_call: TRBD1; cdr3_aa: CASSLDEGQGIDEQYF; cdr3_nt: TGTGCCAGCAGCTTAGACGAAGGACAGGGTATCGACGAGCAGTACTTC
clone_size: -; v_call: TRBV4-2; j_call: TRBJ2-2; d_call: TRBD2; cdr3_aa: CASSQAYGLAGGRTGELFF; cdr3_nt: TGTGCCAGCAGCCAGGCCTACGGACTAGCGGGAGGGCGCACCGGGGAGCTGTTTTTT
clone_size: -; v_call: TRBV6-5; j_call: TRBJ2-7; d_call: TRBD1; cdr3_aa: CASSPGQGAPYEQYF; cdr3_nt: TGTGCCAGCAGCCCAGGACAGGGGGCCCCCTACGAGCAGTACTTC
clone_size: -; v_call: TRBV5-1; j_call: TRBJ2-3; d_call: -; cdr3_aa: CASQEDAGTDTQYF; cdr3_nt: TGCGCCAGCCAGGAGGACGCCGGTACAGATACGCAGTATTTT
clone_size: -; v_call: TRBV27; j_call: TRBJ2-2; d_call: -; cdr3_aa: CASSLPAGPGELFF; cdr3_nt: TGTGCCAGCAGTTTACCGGCAGGGCCAGGGGAGCTGTTTTTT
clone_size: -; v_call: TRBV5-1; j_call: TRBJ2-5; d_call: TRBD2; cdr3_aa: CASSLGASGETQYF; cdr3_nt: TGCGCCAGCAGCTTGGGGGCTAGCGGAGAGACCCAGTACTTC
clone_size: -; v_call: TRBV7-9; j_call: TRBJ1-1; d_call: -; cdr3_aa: CASRPPGQWNTEAFF; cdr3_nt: TGTGCCAGCAGACCACCGGGACAATGGAACACTGAAGCTTTCTTT
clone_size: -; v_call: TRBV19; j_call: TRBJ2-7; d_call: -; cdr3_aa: CASSIGLHSYEQYF; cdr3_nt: TGTGCCAGTAGTATTGGGCTACACAGCTACGAGCAGTACTTC
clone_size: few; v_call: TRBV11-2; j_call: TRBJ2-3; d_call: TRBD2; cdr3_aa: CASSLLLGTSGGSADTQYF; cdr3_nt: TGTGCCAGCAGCTTACTCCTTGGGACTAGCGGGGGCTCCGCAGATACGCAGTATTTT
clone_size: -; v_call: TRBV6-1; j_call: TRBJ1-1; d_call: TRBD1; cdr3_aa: CASSAALGQDSRLRGAFF; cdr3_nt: TGTGCCAGCAGTGCGGCATTGGGACAGGATAGTCGTCTTAGGGGGGCTTTCTTT
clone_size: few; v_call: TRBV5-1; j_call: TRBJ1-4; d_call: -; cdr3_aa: CASSLGQEGGKLFF; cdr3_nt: TGCGCCAGCAGCTTAGGTCAGGAAGGTGGAAAACTGTTTTTT
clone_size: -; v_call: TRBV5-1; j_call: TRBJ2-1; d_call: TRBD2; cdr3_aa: CASSLVAGGRDEQFF; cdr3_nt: TGCGCCAGCAGCTTGGTGGCGGGAGGTCGGGATGAGCAGTTCTTC
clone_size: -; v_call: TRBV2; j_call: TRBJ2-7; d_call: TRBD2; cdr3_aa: CASAGGGDEQYF; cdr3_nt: TGTGCCAGCGCGGGGGGCGGGGACGAGCAGTACTTC
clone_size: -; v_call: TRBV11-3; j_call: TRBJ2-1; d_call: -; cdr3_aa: CASSPRGDNEQFF; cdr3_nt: TGTGCCAGCAGCCCCCGGGGAGACAATGAGCAGTTCTTC
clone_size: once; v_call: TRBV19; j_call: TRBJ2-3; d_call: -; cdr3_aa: CASTGSNTDTQYF; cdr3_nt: TGTGCCAGTACGGGGTCTAACACAGATACGCAGTATTTT
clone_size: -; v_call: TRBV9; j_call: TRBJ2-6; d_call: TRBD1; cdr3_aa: CASSPQDRGSGANVLTF; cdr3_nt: TGTGCCAGCAGCCCCCAGGACAGGGGTTCTGGGGCCAACGTCCTGACTTTC
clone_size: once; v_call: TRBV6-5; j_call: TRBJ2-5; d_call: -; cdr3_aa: CASSYVAGGQETQYF; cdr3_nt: TGTGCCAGCAGTTACGTTGCGGGTGGCCAAGAGACCCAGTACTTC
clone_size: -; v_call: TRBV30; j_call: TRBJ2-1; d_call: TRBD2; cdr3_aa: CAWSRGVGEQFF; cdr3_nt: TGTGCCTGGAGCCGGGGGGTTGGTGAGCAGTTCTTC
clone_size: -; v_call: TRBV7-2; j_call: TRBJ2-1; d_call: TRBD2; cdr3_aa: CASSLVYLAGANEQFF; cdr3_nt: TGTGCCAGCAGCTTAGTTTACCTAGCGGGGGCCAATGAGCAGTTCTTC
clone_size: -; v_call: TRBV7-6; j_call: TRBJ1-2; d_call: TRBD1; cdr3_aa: CASSSLPGQGATLSNGYTF; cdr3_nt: TGTGCCAGCAGCTCCCTACCGGGACAGGGGGCGACCCTCTCCAATGGCTACACCTTC
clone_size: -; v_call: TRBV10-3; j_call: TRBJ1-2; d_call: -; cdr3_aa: CAISEGNYGYTF; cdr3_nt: TGTGCCATCAGTGAAGGGAACTATGGCTACACCTTC
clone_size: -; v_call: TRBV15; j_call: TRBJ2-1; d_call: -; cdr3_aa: CATSRDRGNYNEQFF; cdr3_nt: TGTGCCACCAGCAGAGACCGTGGGAATTACAATGAGCAGTTCTTC
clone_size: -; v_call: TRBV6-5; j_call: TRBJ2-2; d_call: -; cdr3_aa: CASSYSGLSNTGELFF; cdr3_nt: TGTGCCAGCAGTTACTCGGGACTTTCGAACACCGGGGAGCTGTTTTTT
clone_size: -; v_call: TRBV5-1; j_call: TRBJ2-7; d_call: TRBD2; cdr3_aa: CASSLGTSIYEQYF; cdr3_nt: TGCGCCAGCAGCTTAGGGACTAGCATCTACGAGCAGTACTTC
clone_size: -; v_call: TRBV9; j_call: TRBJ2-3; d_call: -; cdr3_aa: CASSVSSDTTDTQYF; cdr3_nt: TGTGCCAGCAGCGTAAGTTCAGACACCACAGATACGCAGTATTTT
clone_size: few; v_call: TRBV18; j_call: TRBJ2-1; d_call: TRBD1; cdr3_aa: CASSPGQGNNEQFF; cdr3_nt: TGTGCCAGCTCACCGGGACAGGGCAACAATGAGCAGTTCTTC
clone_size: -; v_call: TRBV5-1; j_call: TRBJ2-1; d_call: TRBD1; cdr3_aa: CASSNPGTASYNEQFF; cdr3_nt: TGCGCCAGCAGCAACCCCGGGACAGCCTCCTACAATGAGCAGTTCTTC
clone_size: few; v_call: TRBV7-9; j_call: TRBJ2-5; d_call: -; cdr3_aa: CASSKQPGPQETQYF; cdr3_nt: TGTGCCAGCAGCAAACAACCGGGACCACAAGAGACCCAGTACTTC
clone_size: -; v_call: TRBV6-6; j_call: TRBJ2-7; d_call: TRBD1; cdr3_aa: CASRFGQGDYEQYF; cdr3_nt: TGTGCCAGCAGATTCGGACAGGGGGACTACGAGCAGTACTTC
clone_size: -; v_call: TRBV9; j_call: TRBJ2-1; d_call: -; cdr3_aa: CASSVGLSSYNEQFF; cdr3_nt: TGTGCCAGCAGCGTAGGACTTTCCTCCTACAATGAGCAGTTCTTC
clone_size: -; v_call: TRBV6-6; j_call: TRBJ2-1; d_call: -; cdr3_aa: CASIKGGTTNNEQFF; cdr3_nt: TGTGCCAGCATTAAGGGGGGGACAACGAACAATGAGCAGTTCTTC